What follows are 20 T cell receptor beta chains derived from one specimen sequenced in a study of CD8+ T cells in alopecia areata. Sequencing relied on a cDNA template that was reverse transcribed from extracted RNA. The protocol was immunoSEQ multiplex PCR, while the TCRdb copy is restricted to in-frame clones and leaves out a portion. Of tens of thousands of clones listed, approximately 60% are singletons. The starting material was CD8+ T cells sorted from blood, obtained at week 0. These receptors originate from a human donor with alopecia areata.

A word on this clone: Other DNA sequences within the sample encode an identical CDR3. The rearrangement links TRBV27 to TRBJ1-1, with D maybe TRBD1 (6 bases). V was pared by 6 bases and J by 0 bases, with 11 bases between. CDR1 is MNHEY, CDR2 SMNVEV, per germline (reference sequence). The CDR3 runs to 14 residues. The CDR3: CASSLGGLNTEAFF. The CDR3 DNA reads TGTGCCAGCAGCTTGGGGGGCTTGAACACTGAAGCTTTCTTT.

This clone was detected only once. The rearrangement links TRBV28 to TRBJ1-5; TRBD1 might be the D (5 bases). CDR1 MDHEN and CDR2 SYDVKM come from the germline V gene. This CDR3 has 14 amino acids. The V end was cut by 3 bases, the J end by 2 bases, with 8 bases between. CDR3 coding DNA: TGTGCCAGCAGTTTCATAGGGGGCAATCAGCCCCAGCATTTT. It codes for CASSFIGGNQPQHF.

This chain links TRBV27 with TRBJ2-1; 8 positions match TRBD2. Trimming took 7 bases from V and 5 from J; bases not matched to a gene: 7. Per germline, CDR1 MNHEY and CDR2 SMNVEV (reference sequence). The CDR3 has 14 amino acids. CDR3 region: CASTFRGGHNEQFF. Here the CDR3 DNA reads TGTGCCAGCACTTTTCGGGGGGGGCACAATGAGCAGTTCTTC.

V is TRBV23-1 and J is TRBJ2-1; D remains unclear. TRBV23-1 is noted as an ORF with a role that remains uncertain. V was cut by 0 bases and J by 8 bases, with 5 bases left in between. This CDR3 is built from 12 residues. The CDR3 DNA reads TGCGCCAGCAGTCAATCCCGGGATGAGCAGTTCTTC. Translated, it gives CASSQSRDEQFF.

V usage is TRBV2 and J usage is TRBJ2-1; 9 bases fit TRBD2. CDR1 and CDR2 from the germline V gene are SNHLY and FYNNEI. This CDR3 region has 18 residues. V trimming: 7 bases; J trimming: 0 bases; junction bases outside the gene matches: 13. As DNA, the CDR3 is TGTGCCAGCAATTTAAGCGGGGGGCCTGAAAGCTCCTACAATGAGCAGTTCTTC. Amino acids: CASNLSGGPESSYNEQFF.

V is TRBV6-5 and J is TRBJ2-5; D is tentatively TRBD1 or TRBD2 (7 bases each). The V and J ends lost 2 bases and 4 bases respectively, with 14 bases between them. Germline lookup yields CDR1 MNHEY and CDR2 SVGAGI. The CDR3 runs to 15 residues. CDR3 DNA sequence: TGTGCCAGCAGTTACGCTCAGGGGGGGGCAGAGACCCAGTACTTC. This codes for CASSYAQGGAETQYF.

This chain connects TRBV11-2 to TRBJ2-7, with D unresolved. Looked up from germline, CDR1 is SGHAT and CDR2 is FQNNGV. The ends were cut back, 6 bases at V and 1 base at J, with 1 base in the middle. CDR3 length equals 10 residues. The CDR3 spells CASRSYEQYF. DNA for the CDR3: TGTGCCAGCAGATCCTACGAGCAGTACTTC.

The CDR3 DNA reads as TGTGCCAGCAGCCAAGATCTTATGAGCTATCGACAGTTCTTC. Translated: CASSQDLMSYRQFF. This rearrangement joins TRBV4-2 to TRBJ2-1, with D unresolved. This CDR3 spans 14 amino acids. Germline loops: CDR1 LGHNA, CDR2 YNFKEQ. V shed 0 bases and J shed 13 bases, with 16 bases lying between them.

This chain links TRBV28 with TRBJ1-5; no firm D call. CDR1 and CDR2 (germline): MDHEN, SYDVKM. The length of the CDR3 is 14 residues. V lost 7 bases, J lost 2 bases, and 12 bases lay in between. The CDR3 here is CASNPQRRNQPQHF. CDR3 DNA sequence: TGTGCCAGCAACCCACAGAGGCGCAATCAGCCCCAGCATTTT.

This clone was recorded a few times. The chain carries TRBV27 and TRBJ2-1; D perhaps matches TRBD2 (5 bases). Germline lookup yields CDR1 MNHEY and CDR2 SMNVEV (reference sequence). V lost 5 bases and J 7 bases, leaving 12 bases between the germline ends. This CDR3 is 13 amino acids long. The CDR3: CASSTEGLNEQFF. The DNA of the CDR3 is TGTGCCAGCAGTACCGAGGGCCTTAATGAGCAGTTCTTC.

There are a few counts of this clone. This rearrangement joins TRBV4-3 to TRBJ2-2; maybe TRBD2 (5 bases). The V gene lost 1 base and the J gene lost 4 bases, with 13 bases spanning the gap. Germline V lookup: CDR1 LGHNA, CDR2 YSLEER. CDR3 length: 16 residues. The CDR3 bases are TGCGCCAGCAGCCAAGGCCCCCCTGGGAGCACCGGGGAGCTGTTTTTT. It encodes CASSQGPPGSTGELFF.

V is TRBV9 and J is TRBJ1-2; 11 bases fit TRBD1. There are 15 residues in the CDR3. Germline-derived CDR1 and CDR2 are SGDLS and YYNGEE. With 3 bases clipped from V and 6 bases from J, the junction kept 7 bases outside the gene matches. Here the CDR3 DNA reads TGTGCCAGCAGCGCCTCTGGACAGGGGGCCGATGGCTACACCTTC. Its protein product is CASSASGQGADGYTF.

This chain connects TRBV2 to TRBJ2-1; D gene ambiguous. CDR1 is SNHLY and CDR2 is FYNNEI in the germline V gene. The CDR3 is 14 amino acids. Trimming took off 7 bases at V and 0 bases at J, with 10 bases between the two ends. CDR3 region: CASTPFSSYNEQFF. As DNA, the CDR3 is TGTGCCAGCACCCCTTTTAGCTCCTACAATGAGCAGTTCTTC.

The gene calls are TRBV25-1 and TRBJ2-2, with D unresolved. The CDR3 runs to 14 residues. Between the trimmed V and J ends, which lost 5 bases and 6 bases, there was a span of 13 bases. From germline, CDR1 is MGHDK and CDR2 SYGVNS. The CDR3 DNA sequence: TGTGCCAGCAGTCCCGCCCGAGATCCCGGGGAGCTGTTTTTT. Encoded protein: CASSPARDPGELFF. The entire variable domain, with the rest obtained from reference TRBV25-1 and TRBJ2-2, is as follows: EADIYQTPRYLVIGTGKKITLECSQTMGHDKMYWYQQDPGMELHLIHYSYGVNSTEKGDLSSESTVSRIRTEHFPLTLESARPSHTSQYLCASSPARDPGELFFGEGSRLTVL.

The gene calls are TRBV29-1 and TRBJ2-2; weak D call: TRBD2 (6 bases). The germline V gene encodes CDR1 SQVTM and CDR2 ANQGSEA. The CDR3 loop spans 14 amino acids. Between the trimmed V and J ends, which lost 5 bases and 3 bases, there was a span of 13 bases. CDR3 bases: TGCAGCGTTTCATTCGGGGGATACACCGGGGAGCTGTTTTTT. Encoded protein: CSVSFGGYTGELFF.

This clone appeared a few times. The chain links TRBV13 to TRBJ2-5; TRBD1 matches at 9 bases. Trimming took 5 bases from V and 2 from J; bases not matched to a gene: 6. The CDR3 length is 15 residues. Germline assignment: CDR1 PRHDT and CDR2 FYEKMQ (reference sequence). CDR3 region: CASSHSTGGQETQYF. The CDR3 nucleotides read TGTGCCAGCAGCCATTCGACAGGGGGGCAAGAGACCCAGTACTTC.

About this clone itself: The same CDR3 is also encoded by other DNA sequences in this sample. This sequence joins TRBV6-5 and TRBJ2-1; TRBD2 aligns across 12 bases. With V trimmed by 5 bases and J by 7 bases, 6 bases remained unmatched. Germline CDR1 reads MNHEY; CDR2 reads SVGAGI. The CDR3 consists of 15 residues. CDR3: CASSGLAGGSNEQFF. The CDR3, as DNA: TGTGCCAGCAGTGGTCTAGCGGGGGGGAGTAATGAGCAGTTCTTC.

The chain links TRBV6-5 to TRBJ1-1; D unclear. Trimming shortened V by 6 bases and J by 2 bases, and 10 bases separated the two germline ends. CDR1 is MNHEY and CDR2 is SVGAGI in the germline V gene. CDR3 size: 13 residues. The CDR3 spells CASSFTTNTEAFF. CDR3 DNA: TGTGCCAGCAGCTTTACTACTAACACTGAAGCTTTCTTT.

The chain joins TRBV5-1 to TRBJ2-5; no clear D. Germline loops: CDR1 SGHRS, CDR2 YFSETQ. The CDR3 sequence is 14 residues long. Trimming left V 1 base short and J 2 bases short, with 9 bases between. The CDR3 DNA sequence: TGCGCCAGCAGCTTGCTGTCACAGCAAGAGACCCAGTACTTC. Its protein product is CASSLLSQQETQYF.

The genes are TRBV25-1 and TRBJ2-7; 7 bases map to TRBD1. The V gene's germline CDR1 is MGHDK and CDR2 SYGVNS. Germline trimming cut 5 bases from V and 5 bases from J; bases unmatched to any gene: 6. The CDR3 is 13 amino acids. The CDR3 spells CASSQKGAHEQYF. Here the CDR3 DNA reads TGTGCCAGCAGTCAGAAGGGGGCCCACGAGCAGTACTTC.